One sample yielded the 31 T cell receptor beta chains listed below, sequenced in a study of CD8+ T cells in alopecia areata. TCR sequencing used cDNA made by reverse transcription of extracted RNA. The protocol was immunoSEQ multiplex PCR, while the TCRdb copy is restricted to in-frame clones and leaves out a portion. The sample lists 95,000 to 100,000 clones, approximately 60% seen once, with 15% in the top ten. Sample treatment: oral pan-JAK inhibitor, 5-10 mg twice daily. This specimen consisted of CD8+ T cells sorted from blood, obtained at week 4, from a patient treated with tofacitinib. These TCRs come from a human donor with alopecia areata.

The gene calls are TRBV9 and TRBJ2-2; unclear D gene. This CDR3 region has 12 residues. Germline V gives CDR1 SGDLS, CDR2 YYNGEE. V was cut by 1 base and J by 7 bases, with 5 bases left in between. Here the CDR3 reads CASSVISGELFF. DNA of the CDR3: TGTGCCAGCAGCGTAATCAGCGGGGAGCTGTTTTTT. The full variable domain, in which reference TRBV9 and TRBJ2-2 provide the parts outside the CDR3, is DSGVTQTPKHLITATGQRVTLRCSPRSGDLSVYWYQQSLDQGLQFLIQYYNGEERAKGNILERFSAQQFPDLHSELNLSSLELGDSALYFCASSVISGELFFGEGSRLTVL.

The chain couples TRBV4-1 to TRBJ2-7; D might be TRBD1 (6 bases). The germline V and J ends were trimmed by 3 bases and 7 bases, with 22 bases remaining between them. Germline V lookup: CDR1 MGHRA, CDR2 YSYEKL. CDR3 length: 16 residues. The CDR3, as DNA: TGCGCCAGCAGCCAGGGGAGACAGGAGCTCTACGGTGAGCAGTACTTC. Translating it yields CASSQGRQELYGEQYF.

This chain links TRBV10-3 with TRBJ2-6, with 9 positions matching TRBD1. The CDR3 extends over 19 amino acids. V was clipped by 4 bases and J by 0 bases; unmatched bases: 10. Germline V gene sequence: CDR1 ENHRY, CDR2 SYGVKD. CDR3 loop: CAISVFDRGVPSGANVLTF. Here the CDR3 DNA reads TGTGCCATCAGTGTATTCGACAGGGGGGTTCCCTCTGGGGCCAACGTCCTGACTTTC.

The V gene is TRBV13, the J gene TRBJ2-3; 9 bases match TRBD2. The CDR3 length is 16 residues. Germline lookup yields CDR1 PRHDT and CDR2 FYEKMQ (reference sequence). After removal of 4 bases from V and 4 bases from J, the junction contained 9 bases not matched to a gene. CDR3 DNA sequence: TGTGCCAGCAGCTGGAGCTTAGCGGGGGAGGCAGATACGCAGTATTTT. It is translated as CASSWSLAGEADTQYF.

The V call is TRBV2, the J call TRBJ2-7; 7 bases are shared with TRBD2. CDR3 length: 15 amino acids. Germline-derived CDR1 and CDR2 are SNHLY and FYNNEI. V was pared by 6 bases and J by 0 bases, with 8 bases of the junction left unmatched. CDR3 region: CASSPSSGDSYEQYF. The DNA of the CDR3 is TGTGCCAGCAGCCCTTCCAGCGGGGACTCCTACGAGCAGTACTTC.

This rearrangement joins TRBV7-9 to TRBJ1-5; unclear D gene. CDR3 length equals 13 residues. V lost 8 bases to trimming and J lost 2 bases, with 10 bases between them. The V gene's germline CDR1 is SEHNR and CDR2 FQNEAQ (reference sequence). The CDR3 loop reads CASRAEGNQPQHF. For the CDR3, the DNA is TGTGCCAGCCGCGCTGAGGGCAATCAGCCCCAGCATTTT.

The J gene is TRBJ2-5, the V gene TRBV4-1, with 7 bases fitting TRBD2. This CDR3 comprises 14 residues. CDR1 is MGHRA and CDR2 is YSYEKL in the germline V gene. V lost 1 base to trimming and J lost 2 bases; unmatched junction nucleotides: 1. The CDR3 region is CASSQVSGQETQYF. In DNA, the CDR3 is TGCGCCAGCAGCCAAGTTAGCGGGCAAGAGACCCAGTACTTC.

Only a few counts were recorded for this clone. The CDR3 DNA follows: TGTGCCAGCAGCTCGTTGGGCCGGTACGAGCAGTACTTC. Residues: CASSSLGRYEQYF. The J gene is TRBJ2-7, the V gene TRBV7-9; no definite D call. Trimming removed 4 bases from V and 4 bases from J, with 11 bases in between. Germline V CDR1 and CDR2: SEHNR, FQNEAQ (reference sequence). There are 13 residues in the CDR3.

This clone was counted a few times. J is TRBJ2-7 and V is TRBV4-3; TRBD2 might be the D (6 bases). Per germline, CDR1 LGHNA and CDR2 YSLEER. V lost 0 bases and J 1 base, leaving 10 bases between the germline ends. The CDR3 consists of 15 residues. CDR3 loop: CASSQEVRGSYEQYF. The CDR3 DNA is TGCGCCAGCAGCCAAGAGGTCCGGGGGTCCTACGAGCAGTACTTC.

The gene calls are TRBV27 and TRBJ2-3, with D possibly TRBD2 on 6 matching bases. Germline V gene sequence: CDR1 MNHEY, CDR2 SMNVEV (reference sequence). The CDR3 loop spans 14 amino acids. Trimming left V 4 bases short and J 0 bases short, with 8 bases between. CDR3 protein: CASSYGTSTDTQYF. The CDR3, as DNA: TGTGCCAGCAGTTACGGGACTAGCACAGATACGCAGTATTTT.

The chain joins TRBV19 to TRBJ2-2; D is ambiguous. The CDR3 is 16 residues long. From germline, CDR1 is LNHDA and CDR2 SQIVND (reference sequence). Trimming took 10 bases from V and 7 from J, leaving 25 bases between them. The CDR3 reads CATAPFRASPGGELFF. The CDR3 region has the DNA TGTGCCACCGCGCCATTTCGGGCCAGCCCTGGCGGGGAGCTGTTTTTT.

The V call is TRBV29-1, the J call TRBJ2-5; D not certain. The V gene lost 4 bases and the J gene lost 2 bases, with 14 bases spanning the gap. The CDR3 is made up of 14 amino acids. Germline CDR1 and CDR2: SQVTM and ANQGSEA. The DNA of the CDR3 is TGCAGCGTTGGCCACCAAAAGGCTCAAGAGACCCAGTACTTC. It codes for CSVGHQKAQETQYF.

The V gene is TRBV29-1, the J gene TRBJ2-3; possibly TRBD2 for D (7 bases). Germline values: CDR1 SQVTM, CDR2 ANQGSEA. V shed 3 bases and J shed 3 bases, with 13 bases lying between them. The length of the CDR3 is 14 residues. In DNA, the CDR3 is TGCAGCGTTGAGAGGGGGGGAGGGACAGATACGCAGTATTTT. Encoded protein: CSVERGGGTDTQYF.

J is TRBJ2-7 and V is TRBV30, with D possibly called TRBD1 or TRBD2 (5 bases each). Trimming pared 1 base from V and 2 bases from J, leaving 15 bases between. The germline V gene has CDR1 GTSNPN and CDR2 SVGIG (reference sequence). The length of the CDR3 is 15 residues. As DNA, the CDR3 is TGTGCCTGGAGTGAGGGGCTGACGGGAACCTACGAGCAGTACTTC. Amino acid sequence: CAWSEGLTGTYEQYF.

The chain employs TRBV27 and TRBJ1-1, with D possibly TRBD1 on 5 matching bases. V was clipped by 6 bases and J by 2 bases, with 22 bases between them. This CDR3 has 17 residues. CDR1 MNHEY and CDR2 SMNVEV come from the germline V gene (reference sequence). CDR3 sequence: CASSRIGTELFNTEAFF. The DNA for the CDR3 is TGTGCCAGCAGCCGGATAGGGACGGAACTCTTCAACACTGAAGCTTTCTTT.

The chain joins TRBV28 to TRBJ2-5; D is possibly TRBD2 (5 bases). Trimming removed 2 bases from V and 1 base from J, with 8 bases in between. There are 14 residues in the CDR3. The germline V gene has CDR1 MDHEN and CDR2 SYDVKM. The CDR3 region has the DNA TGTGCCAGCAGTTTACAGGAGGCCCAAGAGACCCAGTACTTC. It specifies CASSLQEAQETQYF.

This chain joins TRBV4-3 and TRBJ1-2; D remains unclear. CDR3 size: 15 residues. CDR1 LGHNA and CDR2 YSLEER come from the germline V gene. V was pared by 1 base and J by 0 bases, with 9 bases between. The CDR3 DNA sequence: TGCGCCAGCAGCCAAGGTTCTGCGTCTAACTATGGCTACACCTTC. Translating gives CASSQGSASNYGYTF.

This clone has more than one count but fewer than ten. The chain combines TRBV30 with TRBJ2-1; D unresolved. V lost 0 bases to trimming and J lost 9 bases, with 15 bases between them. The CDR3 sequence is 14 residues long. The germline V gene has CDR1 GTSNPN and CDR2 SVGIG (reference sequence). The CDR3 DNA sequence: TGTGCCTGGAGTGTTGGTCAGCTTTACGGTGAGCAGTTCTTC. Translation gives CAWSVGQLYGEQFF.

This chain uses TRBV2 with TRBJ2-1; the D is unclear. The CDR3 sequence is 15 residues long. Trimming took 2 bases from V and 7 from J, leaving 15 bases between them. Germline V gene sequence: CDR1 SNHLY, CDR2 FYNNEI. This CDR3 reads CASSEWIGSSNEQFF. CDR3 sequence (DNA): TGTGCCAGCAGTGAATGGATAGGTTCTAGTAATGAGCAGTTCTTC.

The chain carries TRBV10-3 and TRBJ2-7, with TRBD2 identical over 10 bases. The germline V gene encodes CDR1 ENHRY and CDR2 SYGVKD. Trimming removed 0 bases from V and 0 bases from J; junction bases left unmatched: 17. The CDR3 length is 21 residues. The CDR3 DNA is TGTGCCATCAGTGAGTCTTGGTTGGCGGTCCGATTAGCGGGAGGCTCCTACGAGCAGTACTTC. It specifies CAISESWLAVRLAGGSYEQYF.

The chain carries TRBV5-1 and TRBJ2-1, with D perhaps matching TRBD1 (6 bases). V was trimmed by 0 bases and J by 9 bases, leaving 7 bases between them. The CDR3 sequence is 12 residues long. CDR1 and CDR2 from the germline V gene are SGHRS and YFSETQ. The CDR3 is CASSLADSEQFF. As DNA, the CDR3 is TGCGCCAGCAGCTTGGCGGACAGTGAGCAGTTCTTC.

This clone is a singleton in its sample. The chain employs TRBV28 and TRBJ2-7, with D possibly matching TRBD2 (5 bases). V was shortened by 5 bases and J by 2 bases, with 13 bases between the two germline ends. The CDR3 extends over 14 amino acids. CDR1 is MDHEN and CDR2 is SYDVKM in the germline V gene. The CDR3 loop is CASSGNRLTYEQYF. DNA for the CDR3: TGTGCCAGCAGTGGGAACAGACTAACCTACGAGCAGTACTTC.

DNA of the CDR3: TGCAGCGTTGTATGGCAGGGTCATAACTATGGCTACACCTTC. This encodes CSVVWQGHNYGYTF. The chain recombines TRBV29-1 with TRBJ1-2, with a weak D call TRBD1 (5 bases). Trimming removed 4 bases from V and 1 base from J, with 13 bases in between. CDR1 and CDR2 (germline): SQVTM, ANQGSEA. The CDR3 is made up of 14 amino acids.

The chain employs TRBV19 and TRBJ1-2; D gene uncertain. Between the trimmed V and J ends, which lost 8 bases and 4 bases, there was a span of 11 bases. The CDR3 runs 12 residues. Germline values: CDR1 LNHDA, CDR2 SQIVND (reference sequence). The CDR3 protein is CASGKGIYGYTF. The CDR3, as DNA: TGTGCCAGTGGTAAAGGGATCTATGGCTACACCTTC.

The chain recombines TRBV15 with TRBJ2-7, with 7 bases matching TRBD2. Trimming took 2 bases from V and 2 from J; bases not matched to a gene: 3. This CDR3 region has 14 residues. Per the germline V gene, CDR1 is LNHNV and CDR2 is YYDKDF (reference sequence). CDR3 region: CATSRLADAYEQYF. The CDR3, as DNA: TGTGCCACCAGCAGACTAGCGGATGCCTACGAGCAGTACTTC.

The CDR3 DNA reads TGTGCCTGGAGAAGACCGGGTGAGCAGTTCTTC. It translates to CAWRRPGEQFF. The chain recombines TRBV30 with TRBJ2-1; D call uncertain. Trimming pared 3 bases from V and 9 bases from J, leaving 9 bases between. This CDR3 spans 11 amino acids. Germline-derived CDR1 and CDR2 are GTSNPN and SVGIG (reference sequence).

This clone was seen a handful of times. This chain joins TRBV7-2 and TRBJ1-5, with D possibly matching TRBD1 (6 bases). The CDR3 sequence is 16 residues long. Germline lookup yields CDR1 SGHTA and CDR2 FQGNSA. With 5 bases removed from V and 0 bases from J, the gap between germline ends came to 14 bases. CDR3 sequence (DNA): TGTGCCAGCAGCCACTGGGGGGCATATAGCAATCAGCCCCAGCATTTT. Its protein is CASSHWGAYSNQPQHF.

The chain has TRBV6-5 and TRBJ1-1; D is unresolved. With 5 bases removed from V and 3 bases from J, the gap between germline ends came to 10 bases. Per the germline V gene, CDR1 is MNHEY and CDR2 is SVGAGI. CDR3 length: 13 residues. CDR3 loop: CASSAVGYTEAFF. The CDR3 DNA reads TGTGCCAGCAGTGCAGTAGGTTACACTGAAGCTTTCTTT.

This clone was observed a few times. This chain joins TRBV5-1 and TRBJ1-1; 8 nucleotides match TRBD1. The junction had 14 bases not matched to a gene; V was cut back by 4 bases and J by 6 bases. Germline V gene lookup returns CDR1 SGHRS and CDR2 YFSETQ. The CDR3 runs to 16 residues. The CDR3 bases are TGCGCCAGCAGCCAAATGATGGACAGGGTTCGGCCTGAAGCTTTCTTT. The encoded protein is CASSQMMDRVRPEAFF.

DNA of the CDR3: TGCAGCGTTGTTCCCCTAAACACCGGGGAGCTGTTTTTT. Translating gives CSVVPLNTGELFF. The chain employs TRBV29-1 and TRBJ2-2; D uncertain. Deletions cut 4 bases from V and 2 bases from J, with 8 bases between. CDR1 and CDR2 (germline): SQVTM, ANQGSEA. This CDR3 is 13 amino acids long.

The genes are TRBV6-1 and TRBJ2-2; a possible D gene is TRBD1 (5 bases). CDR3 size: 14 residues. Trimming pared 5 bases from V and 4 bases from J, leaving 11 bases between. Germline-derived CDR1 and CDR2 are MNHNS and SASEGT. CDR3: CASSLADTTGELFF. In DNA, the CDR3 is TGTGCCAGCAGTTTGGCGGACACCACCGGGGAGCTGTTTTTT.